This T cell receptor (beta chain) was profiled in a study of T cell changes during pregnancy in multiple sclerosis. The V and J ends lost 3 bases and 7 bases respectively, with 22 bases between them. Germline assignment: CDR1 SNHLY and CDR2 FYNNEI. The CDR3 has 16 residues. The repertoire was sequenced with immunoSEQ multiplex PCR; TCRdb's copy has only in-frame clones and lacks some. Of more than 80,000 clones in the sample, less than 95% are singletons; the top ten hold 1.6%. This clone was seen just once. V usage is TRBV2 and J usage is TRBJ2-7, with D possibly TRBD2 on 5 matching bases. Sample: peripheral blood, taken before pregnancy. This sequence originates from a female donor with multiple sclerosis, enrolled in a pregnancy study. The CDR3: CASSDVGSVFSGEQYF. CDR3 bases: TGTGCCAGCAGTGACGTGGGTAGCGTATTCTCGGGTGAGCAGTACTTC. Supplemented by reference TRBV2 and TRBJ2-7, the full variable domain reads EPEVTQTPSHQVTQMGQEVILRCVPISNHLYFYWYRQILGQKVEFLVSFYNNEISEKSEIFDDQFSVERPDGSNFTLKIRSTKLEDSAMYFCASSDVGSVFSGEQYFGPGTRLTVT.